The 25 T cell receptor beta chains presented below share a single source sample, sequenced in a study of patients and donors after allogeneic stem cell transplantation. TCRdb re-called the RT-PCR reads with MiXCR, one entry per CDR3 protein. Of more than 850,000 distinct CDR3 sequences listed, over 15% were seen once; the top ten hold around 6%. The sample comprised blood, either unsorted or a sorted T cell fraction (not recorded which). All receptors derive from a human donor who was either an allogeneic HSCT recipient or a stem cell or donor lymphocyte infusion donor (not recorded which). It is not recorded whose cells these are; they may come from a transplant donor.

This clonotype was seen repeatedly, ten times or more. The chain uses TRBV12-5 and TRBJ1-1; D gene unclear. Germline V gene sequence: CDR1 LGHNT, CDR2 FRNRAP. V lost 8 bases, J lost 2 bases, and 12 bases lay in between. The CDR3 length is 13 residues. This CDR3 is CASLAGINTEAFF. The CDR3 nucleotides read TGTGCTAGTTTGGCGGGGATTAACACTGAAGCTTTCTTT.

This clonotype was observed a handful of times. The chain couples TRBV20-1 to TRBJ1-3, with 8 bases that match TRBD1. V shed 2 bases and J 4 bases; nucleotides not matched to a gene: 1. CDR1 DFQATT and CDR2 SNEGSKA come from the germline V gene (reference sequence). The CDR3 contains 13 residues. CDR3 sequence reads: CSARRDRGNTIYF. The DNA of the CDR3 is TGCAGTGCTAGACGGGACAGGGGAAACACCATATATTTT.

The rearrangement uses TRBV7-9 and TRBJ2-7, with TRBD1 matching 9 bases. The CDR3 is 16 amino acids. The germline V gene has CDR1 SEHNR and CDR2 FQNEAQ (reference sequence). Losses at the gene ends were 5 bases for V and 1 base for J; bases not matched to a gene: 9. This CDR3 reads CASSPKTGGLSYEQYF. CDR3 nucleotides: TGTGCCAGCAGCCCTAAGACAGGGGGTCTATCCTACGAGCAGTACTTC.

This clonotype occurred a few times. The rearrangement joins TRBV12-3 or TRBV12-4 to TRBJ1-1; 7 bases map to TRBD1. The CDR3 is 14 amino acids. The V and J ends lost 2 bases and 4 bases, in that order; junction bases with no gene match: 4. The CDR3 loop is CASSLTGVSTEAFF. Here the CDR3 DNA reads TGTGCCAGCAGTTTAACAGGGGTGAGCACTGAAGCTTTCTTT.

Only a few counts were recorded for this clonotype. J is TRBJ2-5 and V is TRBV25-1; 9 positions match TRBD2. Trimming removed 5 bases from V and 6 bases from J; junction bases left unmatched: 13. Germline V gene lookup returns CDR1 MGHDK and CDR2 SYGVNS. The CDR3 is made up of 16 amino acids. CDR3 loop: CASSHKAGGDSKTQYF. The DNA for the CDR3 is TGTGCCAGCAGTCATAAAGCGGGAGGAGATAGTAAGACCCAGTACTTC.

This clonotype was counted only a few times. The chain carries TRBV6-5 and TRBJ2-1, with TRBD2 matching over 11 bases. Germline values: CDR1 MNHEY, CDR2 SVGAGI. The CDR3 consists of 15 residues. V trimming: 4 bases; J trimming: 9 bases; junction bases outside the gene matches: 8. CDR3 amino acids: CASSLLAGESIEQFF. CDR3 nucleotide sequence: TGTGCCAGCAGTTTACTAGCGGGAGAAAGTATTGAGCAGTTCTTC.

The V gene is TRBV3-1, the J gene TRBJ2-5; D gene ambiguous. This CDR3 is 13 amino acids long. V was trimmed by 0 bases and J by 4 bases, leaving 6 bases between them. Germline lookup yields CDR1 LGHDT and CDR2 YNNKEL (reference sequence). The CDR3 bases are TGTGCCAGCAGCCAAGAGACTCGAGAGACCCAGTACTTC. Protein product: CASSQETRETQYF.

This clonotype occurred a few times. The chain recombines TRBV4-2 with TRBJ2-3; 8 bases are shared with TRBD2. Unmatched junction bases numbered 7, after V lost 4 bases and J lost 1 base. Germline CDR1 reads LGHNA; CDR2 reads YNFKEQ. The CDR3 length is 16 residues. The CDR3 reads CASSLKSGGGTDTQYF. For the CDR3, the DNA is TGTGCCAGCAGCCTGAAGAGCGGGGGTGGCACAGATACGCAGTATTTT.

This clonotype was seen repeatedly, ten times or more. The rearrangement links TRBV5-1 to TRBJ2-7; 9 bases agree with TRBD1. J gave up 3 bases and V 4 bases, and 5 bases lay outside the gene matches. Germline CDR1 and CDR2: SGHRS and YFSETQ. The CDR3 is 14 residues long. CDR3 nucleotide sequence: TGCGCCAGCAGCCTCCGGGACAGGGACTACGAGCAGTACTTC. This gives the protein CASSLRDRDYEQYF.

The chain uses TRBV12-3 or TRBV12-4 and TRBJ2-5; 13 bases agree with TRBD2. The CDR3 contains 17 residues. J gave up 2 bases and V 5 bases, and 8 bases lay outside the gene matches. CDR3 in DNA: TGTGCCAGCAGTCCCTCGACTAGCGGGGGGCGGCAAGAGACCCAGTACTTC. Protein product: CASSPSTSGGRQETQYF.

This clonotype was counted at least ten times. This rearrangement joins TRBV9 to TRBJ2-3; no reliable D call. Trimming took off 4 bases at V and 10 bases at J, with 16 bases between the two ends. Germline V lookup: CDR1 SGDLS, CDR2 YYNGEE. The CDR3 length is 13 residues. This chain's CDR3 is CASSPPRDTSQYF. CDR3 coding DNA: TGTGCCAGCAGCCCGCCCCGAGATACTTCGCAGTATTTT.

This clonotype has a count of ten or more. The chain couples TRBV12-3 or TRBV12-4 to TRBJ2-1; TRBD2 matches at 15 bases. This CDR3 has 18 amino acids. The ends lost 5 bases at V and 0 bases at J; junction bases unmatched: 5. The CDR3 is CASSGLAGGYSSYNEQFF. In DNA form, the CDR3 reads TGTGCCAGCAGTGGACTAGCGGGGGGGTATAGCTCCTACAATGAGCAGTTCTTC.

The chain is built from TRBV20-1 and TRBJ2-1; TRBD2 matches 10 bases. Looked up from germline, CDR1 is DFQATT and CDR2 is SNEGSKA (reference sequence). The CDR3 is 14 amino acids. With 6 bases clipped from V and 10 bases from J, the junction kept 12 bases outside the gene matches. DNA of the CDR3: TGCAGTGCGCCACCGGGACTAGCGAGTTTAGAGCAGTTCTTC. It codes for CSAPPGLASLEQFF.

This clonotype was detected ten times or more. The V call is TRBV10-2, the J call TRBJ2-3, with 10 bases that match TRBD1. This CDR3 has 13 residues. Looked up from germline, CDR1 is WSHSY and CDR2 is SAAADI. V lost 10 bases and J lost 11; bases outside the gene matches: 12. CDR3 region: CATSGQGIEGQYF. CDR3 DNA sequence: TGCGCCACCTCGGGACAGGGGATTGAGGGGCAGTATTTT.

The chain uses TRBV20-1 and TRBJ1-1; D is possibly TRBD1 (6 bases). Per the germline V gene, CDR1 is DFQATT and CDR2 is SNEGSKA (reference sequence). This CDR3 is 13 amino acids long. With 5 bases removed from V and 1 base from J, the gap between germline ends came to 11 bases. In DNA, the CDR3 is TGCAGTGCTTACATACAGGGGAACACTGAAGCTTTCTTT. The encoded protein is CSAYIQGNTEAFF.

This clonotype was recorded a few times. The V gene is TRBV3-1, the J gene TRBJ2-1, with D possibly being TRBD1 (5 bases). This CDR3 has 12 residues. Trimming removed 4 bases at V and 12 bases at J, with 13 bases between. Germline CDR1 is LGHDT and CDR2 is YNNKEL (reference sequence). The CDR3 nucleotides read TGTGCCAGCAGCCCCCAAGGGGCTGGGCAGTTCTTC. This encodes CASSPQGAGQFF.

This chain links TRBV5-1 with TRBJ2-3; D gene ambiguous. The V and J ends lost 0 bases and 3 bases respectively, with 8 bases between them. Germline-derived CDR1 and CDR2 are SGHRS and YFSETQ. The CDR3 runs to 14 residues. The CDR3 DNA reads TGCGCCAGCAGCTTGGGTCTAGTGACAGATACGCAGTATTTT. Its translation: CASSLGLVTDTQYF.

The CDR3, as DNA: TGTGCCAGCAGTTTAGGGACCCTCGGGGGGGCCGGGGAGCTGTTTTTT. Encoded protein: CASSLGTLGGAGELFF. V usage is TRBV12-3 or TRBV12-4 and J usage is TRBJ2-2; 8 bases map to TRBD2. Trimming took 1 base from V and 6 from J; bases not matched to a gene: 7. The CDR3 has 16 residues.

The CDR3 loop is CATAARVSNQPQHF. DNA for the CDR3: TGTGCCACCGCAGCCAGGGTCAGCAATCAGCCCCAGCATTTT. The chain recombines TRBV6-1 with TRBJ1-5; D might be TRBD1 (5 bases). V was pared by 10 bases and J by 1 base, with 14 bases between. Germline-derived CDR1 and CDR2 are MNHNS and SASEGT. This CDR3 is built from 14 residues.

In its sample, this clonotype was seen a few times. The rearrangement joins TRBV20-1 to TRBJ1-2, with a weak D call TRBD1 (5 bases). Deletions cut 5 bases from V and 7 bases from J, with 17 bases between. CDR1 DFQATT and CDR2 SNEGSKA come from the germline V gene (reference sequence). The CDR3 spans 13 residues. This chain's CDR3 is CSAPSLQGSGYTF. CDR3 DNA: TGCAGTGCTCCCTCGTTGCAGGGCAGTGGCTACACCTTC.

The genes are TRBV28 and TRBJ1-1; 11 bases are shared with TRBD1. This CDR3 has 18 residues. V shed 2 bases and J 4 bases; nucleotides not matched to a gene: 12. The V gene's germline CDR1 is MDHEN and CDR2 SYDVKM. CDR3 in amino acids: CASSLTMGQGVKGTEAFF. The CDR3 region has the DNA TGTGCCAGCAGTTTAACCATGGGACAGGGGGTGAAAGGCACTGAAGCTTTCTTT.

This clonotype was found a few times. This chain's CDR3 is CASIASGSNTGELFF. The CDR3 nucleotides are TGTGCCAGCATTGCCAGCGGGTCGAACACCGGGGAGCTGTTTTTT. The chain recombines TRBV2 with TRBJ2-2; possibly TRBD2 for D (6 bases). The V gene's germline CDR1 is SNHLY and CDR2 FYNNEI. The CDR3 runs to 15 residues. The V end was cut by 7 bases, the J end by 0 bases, with 12 bases between.

This clonotype was observed a few times. The gene calls are TRBV5-6 and TRBJ2-3; 9 positions match TRBD1. The CDR3 sequence is 16 residues long. Unmatched junction bases numbered 12, after V lost 4 bases and J lost 6 bases. Per the germline V gene, CDR1 is SGHDT and CDR2 is YYEEEE. CDR3 bases: TGTGCCAGCAGCCGGACAGGGGTCGGCTTGGGCGATACGCAGTATTTT. Protein product: CASSRTGVGLGDTQYF.

This chain joins TRBV4-2 and TRBJ2-6; perhaps TRBD1 as D (5 bases). Between the trimmed V and J ends, which lost 4 bases and 0 bases, there was a span of 16 bases. This CDR3 has 18 amino acids. CDR1 and CDR2 from the germline V gene are LGHNA and YNFKEQ. The CDR3 protein is CASSPLDMARSGANVLTF. The CDR3, as DNA: TGTGCCAGCAGCCCCCTGGACATGGCCCGCTCTGGGGCCAACGTCCTGACTTTC.

This clonotype was found many times. The rearrangement links TRBV2 to TRBJ2-1, with 8 positions matching TRBD2. Germline assignment: CDR1 SNHLY and CDR2 FYNNEI. V trimming: 6 bases; J trimming: 0 bases; junction bases outside the gene matches: 1. This CDR3 contains 14 residues. The CDR3 loop is CASSGGASYNEQFF. The CDR3 DNA reads TGTGCCAGCAGCGGGGGGGCCTCCTACAATGAGCAGTTCTTC. The full variable domain, in which reference TRBV2 and TRBJ2-1 provide the parts outside the CDR3, is EPEVTQTPSHQVTQMGQEVILRCVPISNHLYFYWYRQILGQKVEFLVSFYNNEISEKSEIFDDQFSVERPDGSNFTLKIRSTKLEDSAMYFCASSGGASYNEQFFGPGTRLTVL.